The 4 T cell receptor beta chains presented below share a single source sample, sequenced in a study of shared clonotypes between healthy human individuals. Libraries were prepared by immunoSEQ multiplex PCR; TCRdb keeps only in-frame clonotypes and omits some of them. Seen here are about 2 million clones, approximately 94% observed once, and the top ten hold under 1.5%. CD8 cells regarded as naive lacked CD45RO, were positively chosen for CCR7, and omitted terminally differentiated effector memory CD45RA+ cells. Material: naive CD8+ T cells sorted from blood. These receptors originate from a man between 18 and 35 years old in good health.

V is TRBV7-9 and J is TRBJ2-7; 7 bases line up with TRBD1. V shed 4 bases and J 4 bases; nucleotides not matched to a gene: 7. The CDR3 consists of 14 residues. CDR1 and CDR2 (germline): SEHNR, FQNEAQ (reference sequence). CDR3 DNA: TGTGCCAGCAGCTCCCCCGAGACAGGGTACGAGCAGTACTTC. It is translated as CASSSPETGYEQYF.

Written as DNA, the CDR3 is TGCGCCAGCAGGTTGACAGGACTACTCAAGGGTGAGCAGTTCTTC. It encodes CASRLTGLLKGEQFF. The gene calls are TRBV5-1 and TRBJ2-1; D is tentatively TRBD1 or TRBD2 (6 bases each). The CDR3 is 15 amino acids. Trimming took 5 bases from V and 9 from J, leaving 21 bases between them. Germline V gene lookup returns CDR1 SGHRS and CDR2 YFSETQ.

This chain links TRBV7-9 with TRBJ1-3, with D perhaps TRBD1 (6 bases). Trimming cost V 5 bases and J 4 bases, with 18 bases left between them. Looked up from germline, CDR1 is SEHNR and CDR2 is FQNEAQ (reference sequence). This CDR3 is 16 amino acids long. Here the CDR3 reads CASSPRTEGVGNTIYF. The DNA of the CDR3 is TGTGCCAGCAGCCCGCGGACAGAGGGGGTGGGAAACACCATATATTTT.

Comment on this clone: Other DNA sequences in the sample encode the same CDR3. This chain links TRBV7-2 with TRBJ2-1; 12 bases line up with TRBD2. The V gene's germline CDR1 is SGHTA and CDR2 FQGNSA. The ends lost 8 bases at V and 2 bases at J; junction bases unmatched: 4. The CDR3 totals 15 residues. CDR3 nucleotide sequence: TGTGCCAGCTCCGGGACTAGCGGGCCCTACAATGAGCAGTTCTTC. Its protein product is CASSGTSGPYNEQFF.